This TCR beta chain was observed in a study of radiation and T cells in renal cell carcinoma. Overall study: Nephrectomy followed 15 Gy stereotactic body radiation by 4 weeks. Study conclusions and caveats: In blood, top tumor clones expanded by 2 weeks, shrinking by 4.

Comments on this clone: Its specificity is not known.

Data came from immunoSEQ multiplex PCR; TCRdb stores just in-frame clones and leaves some out. The sample yields 150,000 or so clones, roughly 88% seen once. Germline CDR1 and CDR2: SGHRS and YFSETQ. The CDR3 sequence is 15 residues long. V gave up 1 base and J gave up 8 bases, with 18 bases separating them. Time point described: baseline pretreatment blood. Regarding treatment: 15 Gy SBRT to primary tumor, nephrectomy 4 weeks later. After SBRT, blood was collected at 2 and 4 weeks, plus baseline. This clonotype originated in a woman between 45 and 60 years old with renal cell carcinoma. The rearrangement links TRBV5-1 to TRBJ1-2; D unclear. The sample here was blood, taken from a patient whose treatment included radiotherapy and nephrectomy. The DNA of the CDR3 is TGCGCCAGCAGCTTGAGGGAGACACCGACGGGCGGCTACACCTTC. Translated: CASSLRETPTGGYTF.